This T cell receptor (beta chain) was found in a study of T cell responses to AZD1222 COVID-19 vaccine. General study findings and limits: Repertoire sampling happened only post peak T cell response.

This clone was detected only a few times. Antigen specificity is unknown. Assay: immunoSEQ multiplex PCR; the TCRdb copy retains only in-frame clones and omits some. The table includes about 190,000 clones, around 93% detected once. This CDR3 comprises 13 residues. V shed 7 bases, J shed 1 base, and the junction held 6 bases outside the gene matches. CDR1 is SQVTM, CDR2 ANQGSEA, per germline. The material was peripheral blood, obtained on day 0 of AZD1222 vaccination. The chain couples TRBV29-1 to TRBJ1-1; TRBD1 matches 7 bases. The TCR sequence derives from an adult in good health. This CDR3 reads CSAQDRKNTEAFF. CDR3 sequence (DNA): TGCAGCGCTCAGGACAGGAAGAACACTGAAGCTTTCTTT.